This T cell receptor (beta chain) was obtained from a study of T cell responses to AZD1222 COVID-19 vaccine. Study-level results: Mostly white British, mostly female donors; authors suggested clonal diversity may be underestimated. Following two doses of AZD1222, Spike-specific TCR breadth and depth rose.

The data were produced by immunoSEQ multiplex PCR, yet TCRdb's version contains in-frame clones alone and is incomplete. Altogether some 150,000 clones are present, 88% being singletons, with the ten largest covering roughly 2%. The ends were cut back, 8 bases at V and 4 bases at J, with 8 bases in the middle. From germline, CDR1 is PRHDT and CDR2 FYEKMQ (reference sequence). The CDR3 is 11 amino acids. As regards this clone: The antigen is unknown.

The sequencing here drew on peripheral blood, taken on day 0 of AZD1222 vaccination. The sequence derives from an adult in good health. V usage is TRBV13 and J usage is TRBJ2-5; D is perhaps TRBD2 (5 bases). The CDR3 nucleotides are TGTGCCAGCGGGAGTGGAGAGACCCAGTACTTC. Translation gives CASGSGETQYF.